The sequence of this T cell receptor beta chain was determined in a study of CXCR3-negative and CXCR3-positive naive CD8 T cells. The study, taken as a whole, reports: The study found that naive CXCR3-negative and CXCR3-positive cells shared TRBV-TRBJ usage, while memory cells differed. Diversity was high in both naive subsets and much lower in memory cells.

CDR1 is MNHEY, CDR2 SMNVEV, per germline (reference sequence). The CDR3 consists of 12 residues. On this clonotype: Its antigen remains unidentified.

cDNA libraries for TRB were generated by 5' RACE incorporating UMI labels. TCRdb re-called the 5' RACE reads and catalogs CDR3 proteins one per entry, DNA excluded. The listing contains around 96,000 distinct CDR3 sequences. The receptor was derived from a human donor in good health. Some clones in this sample may be carry-over from other donors' samples. The chain joins TRBV27 to TRBJ2-3. Sequencing was done on a sample of naive CXCR3- CD8+ T cells from blood. The subset was: CD45RO-CCR7+CD27+CD95- naive CD8+ T cells lacking CXCR3 (TNR3-). CDR3 protein: CASSLDFHTQYF.